This is a list of T cell receptor beta chains from one sample in a study of blood T cells in healthy people across ages. TCRdb independently ran MiXCR on the 5' RACE reads; one entry per CDR3 protein. The table records about 1.4 million distinct CDR3 sequences, approximately 59% of them present only once. The sample was blood. The receptors were sampled from a man between 18 and 35 years old in good health. Both conserved end residues are part of each CDR3. Fields, in order: V gene, J gene, CDR3 protein.

>TRBV4-1|TRBJ2-7
CASSQEPQGLATYEQYF
>TRBV20-1|TRBJ2-3
CSAPTLAPARDTQYF
>TRBV6-5|TRBJ2-3
CASSYIRADTQYF
>TRBV4-1|TRBJ2-1
CASSQSGTSGNEQFF
>TRBV20-1|TRBJ1-1
CSAGTGVGTEAFF
>TRBV14|TRBJ2-3
CASSQRLVMGSDTQYF
>TRBV11-2|TRBJ2-7
CASSLQPQGYEQYF
>TRBV7-9|TRBJ1-2
CASSPPGGWTYGYTF
>TRBV18|TRBJ2-7
CASSPLARDEQYF
>TRBV3-1|TRBJ2-1
CASGSTSGIYNEQFF
>TRBV20-1|TRBJ2-7
CSARDLGDSYEQYF
>TRBV11-2|TRBJ2-1
CASSYLAGGLYNEQFF
>TRBV5-6|TRBJ2-4
CASSLESWDPSVGEQYF
>TRBV5-1|TRBJ2-1
CASSFSRVPVSGAIYNEQFF
>TRBV4-1|TRBJ2-1
CASSLAGDYNEQFF
>TRBV7-2|TRBJ2-7
CASSLGGTVDEQYF
>TRBV5-1|TRBJ1-1
CASSLRTGARNTEAFF
>TRBV6-1|TRBJ2-1
CASTWMSTNEQFF
>TRBV11-1|TRBJ2-2
CASSLESVNTGELFF
>TRBV5-1|TRBJ1-1
CASSLAQPRMNTEAFF
>TRBV11-2|TRBJ2-3
CASSLETGAITGLGTQYF
>TRBV20-1|TRBJ2-5
CSAQGLAGVGRETQYF
>TRBV29-1|.
CSAEPTFATQYF
>TRBV6-6|TRBJ1-1
CASRTGSMNTEAFF
>TRBV6-6|TRBJ2-3
CASSATGTSGADTQYF
>TRBV29-1|TRBJ1-1
CSVEGGAFF
>TRBV12-3/TRBV12-4|TRBJ1-6
CASSLSGDDSPLHF
>TRBV10-2|TRBJ2-2
CASRTGDTGELFF
>TRBV29-1|TRBJ2-2
CSVAQMTGELFF
>TRBV20-1|TRBJ2-3
CSAVKSGGNTQYF
>TRBV10-3|TRBJ2-7
CATRALQGTYEQYF
>TRBV29-1|TRBJ2-7
CSVGLRESPPYEQYF
>TRBV3-1|TRBJ2-3
CASSPPKGSQYF
>TRBV6-5|TRBJ1-2
CASTFLADRTFYGYTF
>TRBV25-1|TRBJ1-2
CASRGQGETYTF
>TRBV5-1|TRBJ2-5
CASSLGRGALGGGETQYF
>TRBV15|TRBJ2-7
CATSREVSYEQYF
>TRBV20-1|TRBJ2-3
CSAHGTPFTDTQYF
>TRBV7-2|TRBJ1-1
CASSPEGAEAFF
>TRBV20-1|TRBJ2-2
CSVQGMGDTGELFF
>TRBV12-3/TRBV12-4|TRBJ2-3
CASSLGWYAVGDTQYF
>TRBV4-3|TRBJ1-1
CASSQGPANTEAFF
>TRBV4-2|TRBJ2-5
CASSQDITSGGWYQETQYF
>TRBV29-1|TRBJ1-2
CSVEEVYGYTF
>TRBV4-1|TRBJ2-7
CASSTRTGEGGEQYF
>TRBV20-1|TRBJ2-1
CSARVGSGTYNEQFF
>TRBV19|TRBJ2-1
CASSTAGGVYEQFF
>TRBV29-1|TRBJ2-7
CSVEDPEGRTYEQYF
>TRBV5-1|TRBJ2-1
CASRTWPGTSGVNEQFF
>TRBV7-9|TRBJ2-3
CASDWGGLDTQYF
>TRBV20-1|TRBJ2-7
CSAYTRTSGGYEQYF
>TRBV14|TRBJ2-1
CASSELPKTPYNEQFF
>TRBV7-2|.
CASSSSAAGGRYEQYF